This T cell receptor (beta chain) was retrieved from a study of cytomegalovirus exposure and HLA in healthy donors. The study, taken as a whole, reports: Later analysis revealed greater clonal expansion in HLA-associated TCR beta chains than in equally common others.

As regards this clone: Its antigen remains unknown.

Primers: 60 Vbeta forward and 13 Jbeta reverse. Data came from immunoSEQ multiplex PCR; TCRdb stores just in-frame clones and leaves some out. This sample yields 95,000 to 150,000 clones, of which roughly four fifths are seen a single time; about 4% belongs to the top ten. The CDR3 is made up of 14 amino acids. CDR1 is SNHLY, CDR2 FYNNEI, per germline. Trimming pared 4 bases from V and 0 bases from J, leaving 8 bases between. The genes are TRBV2 and TRBJ2-3; D call uncertain. The TCR originated in a woman between 45 and 65 years old in good health and CMV-seropositive. Sequencing input: PBMCs. CDR3 DNA sequence: TGTGCCAGCAGTGTCTGGCAGAGCACAGATACGCAGTATTTT. This gives the protein CASSVWQSTDTQYF.